This T cell receptor (beta chain) was sequenced in a study of blood T cell repertoires in COVID-19. V was clipped by 0 bases and J by 4 bases, with 14 bases between them. The CDR3 is made up of 15 amino acids. The germline CDR1 and CDR2 sequences are SGDLS and YYNGEE. Categorization into cohorts depended on clinical history that participants reported. The repertoire was sequenced with immunoSEQ multiplex PCR; TCRdb's copy has only in-frame clones and lacks some. Of around 290,000 clones in the sample, around 90% were seen once. This receptor was taken from a woman aged 25-40 years who had recovered from COVID-19. Sequencing used PBMCs or T cells enriched from blood (not recorded which). The chain couples TRBV9 to TRBJ2-7; TRBD2 might be the D (6 bases). The CDR3 DNA is TGTGCCAGCAGCGTAGGGGACTTGGGTCCTTACGAGCAGTACTTC. Translating gives CASSVGDLGPYEQYF.